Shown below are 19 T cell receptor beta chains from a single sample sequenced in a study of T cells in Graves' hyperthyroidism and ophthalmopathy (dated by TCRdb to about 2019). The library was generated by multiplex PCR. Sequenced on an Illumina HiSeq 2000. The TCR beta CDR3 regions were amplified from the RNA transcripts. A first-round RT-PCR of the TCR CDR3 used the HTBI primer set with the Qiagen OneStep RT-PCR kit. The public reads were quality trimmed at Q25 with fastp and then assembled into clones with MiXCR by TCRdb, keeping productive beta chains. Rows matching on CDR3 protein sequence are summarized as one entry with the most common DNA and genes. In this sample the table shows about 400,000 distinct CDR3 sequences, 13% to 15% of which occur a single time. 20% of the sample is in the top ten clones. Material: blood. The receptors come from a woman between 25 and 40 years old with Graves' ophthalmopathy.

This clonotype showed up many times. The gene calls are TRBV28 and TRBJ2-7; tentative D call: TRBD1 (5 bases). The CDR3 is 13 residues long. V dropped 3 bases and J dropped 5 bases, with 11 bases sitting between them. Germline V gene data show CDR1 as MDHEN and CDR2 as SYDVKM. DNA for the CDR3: TGTGCCAGCAGTTTTGGGGCCTCTGACGAGCAGTACTTC. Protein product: CASSFGASDEQYF.

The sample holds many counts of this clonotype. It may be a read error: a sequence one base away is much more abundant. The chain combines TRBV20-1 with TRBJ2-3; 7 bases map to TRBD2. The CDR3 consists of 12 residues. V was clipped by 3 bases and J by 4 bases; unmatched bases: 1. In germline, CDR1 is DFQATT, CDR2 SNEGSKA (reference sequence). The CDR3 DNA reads TGCAGTGCTAGCGGGGGGTCAGATACGCAGTATTTT. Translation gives CSASGGSDTQYF.

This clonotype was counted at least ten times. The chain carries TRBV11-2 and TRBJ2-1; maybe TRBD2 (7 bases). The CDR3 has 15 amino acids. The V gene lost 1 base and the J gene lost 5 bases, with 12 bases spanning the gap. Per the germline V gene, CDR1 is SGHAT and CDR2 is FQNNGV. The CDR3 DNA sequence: TGTGCCAGCAGCTTAGCGGGGGGCCCCAACAATGAGCAGTTCTTC. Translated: CASSLAGGPNNEQFF.

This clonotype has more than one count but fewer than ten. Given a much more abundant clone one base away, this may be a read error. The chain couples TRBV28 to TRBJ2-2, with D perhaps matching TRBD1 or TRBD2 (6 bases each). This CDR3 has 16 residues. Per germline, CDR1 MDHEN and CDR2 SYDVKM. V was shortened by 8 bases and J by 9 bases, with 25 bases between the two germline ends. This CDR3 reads CASEEGGLSGTRELFF. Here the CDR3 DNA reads TGTGCCAGCGAGGAGGGGGGCCTTTCGGGGACCAGGGAGCTGTTTTTT.

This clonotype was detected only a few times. In nucleotides, the CDR3 is TGCAGTGTCTGGCGGGGGGCCCCGGATACGCAGTATTTT. Encoded protein: CSVWRGAPDTQYF. V is TRBV20-1 and J is TRBJ2-3; 8 nucleotides align to TRBD2. Germline V gene data show CDR1 as DFQATT and CDR2 as SNEGSKA (reference sequence). The CDR3 consists of 13 residues. V shed 7 bases and J 6 bases; nucleotides not matched to a gene: 9.

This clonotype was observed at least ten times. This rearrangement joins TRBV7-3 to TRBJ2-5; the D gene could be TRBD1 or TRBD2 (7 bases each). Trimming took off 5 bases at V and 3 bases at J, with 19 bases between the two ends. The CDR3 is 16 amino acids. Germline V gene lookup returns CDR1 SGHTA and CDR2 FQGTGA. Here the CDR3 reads CASSAPSGGGEETQYF. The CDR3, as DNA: TGTGCCAGCAGCGCACCCTCAGGGGGGGGGGAAGAGACCCAGTACTTC.

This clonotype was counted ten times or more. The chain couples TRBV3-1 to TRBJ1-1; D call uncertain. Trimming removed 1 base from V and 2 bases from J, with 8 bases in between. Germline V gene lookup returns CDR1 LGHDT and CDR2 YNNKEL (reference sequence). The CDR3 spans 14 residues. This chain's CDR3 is CASSQVPRNTEAFF. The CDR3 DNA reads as TGTGCCAGCAGCCAAGTCCCGCGCAACACTGAAGCTTTCTTT.

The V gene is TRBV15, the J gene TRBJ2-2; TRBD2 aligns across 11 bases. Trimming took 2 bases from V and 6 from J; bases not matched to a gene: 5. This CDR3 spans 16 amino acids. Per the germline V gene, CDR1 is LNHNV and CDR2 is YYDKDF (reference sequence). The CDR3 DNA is TGTGCCACCAGCAGAAGACTTAGCGGGGGGGCCGGGGAGCTGTTTTTT. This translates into CATSRRLSGGAGELFF.

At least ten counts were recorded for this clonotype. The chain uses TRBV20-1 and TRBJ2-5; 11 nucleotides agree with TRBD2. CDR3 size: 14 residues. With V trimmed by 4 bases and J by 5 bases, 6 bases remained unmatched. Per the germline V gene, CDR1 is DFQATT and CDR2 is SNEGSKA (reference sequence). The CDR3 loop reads CSAKIAGGRETQYF. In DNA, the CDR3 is TGCAGTGCTAAAATAGCGGGGGGGCGCGAGACCCAGTACTTC.

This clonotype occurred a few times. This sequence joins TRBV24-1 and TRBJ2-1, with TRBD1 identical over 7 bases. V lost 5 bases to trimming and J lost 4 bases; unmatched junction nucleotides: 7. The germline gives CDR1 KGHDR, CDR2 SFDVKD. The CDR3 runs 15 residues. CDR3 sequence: CATSARDRPYNEQFF. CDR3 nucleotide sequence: TGTGCCACCAGTGCTCGGGACAGACCTTACAATGAGCAGTTCTTC.

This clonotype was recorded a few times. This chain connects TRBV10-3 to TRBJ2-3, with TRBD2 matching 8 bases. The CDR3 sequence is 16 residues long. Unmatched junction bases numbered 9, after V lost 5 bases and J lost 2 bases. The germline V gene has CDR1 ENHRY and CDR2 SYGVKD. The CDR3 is CAISRSGGTNTDTQYF. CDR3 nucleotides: TGTGCCATCAGTAGGAGCGGGGGAACCAACACAGATACGCAGTATTTT.

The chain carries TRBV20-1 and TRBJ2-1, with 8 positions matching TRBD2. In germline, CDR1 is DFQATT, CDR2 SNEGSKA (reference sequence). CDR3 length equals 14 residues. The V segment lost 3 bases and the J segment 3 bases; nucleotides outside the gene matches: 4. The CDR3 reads CSASLLAVYNEQFF. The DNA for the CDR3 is TGCAGTGCTAGTTTACTAGCGGTCTACAATGAGCAGTTCTTC.

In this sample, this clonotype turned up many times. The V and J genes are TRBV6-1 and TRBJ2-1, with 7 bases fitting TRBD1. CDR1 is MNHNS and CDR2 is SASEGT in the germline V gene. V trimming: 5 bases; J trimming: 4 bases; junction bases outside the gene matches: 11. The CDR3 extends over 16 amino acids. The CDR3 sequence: CASSIQGQKLYNEQFF. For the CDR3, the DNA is TGTGCCAGCAGTATACAGGGACAGAAACTGTACAATGAGCAGTTCTTC.

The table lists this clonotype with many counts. CDR3 sequence (DNA): TGTGCCAGCAGTGAACGCCGATGGGATACGCAGTATTTT. Protein: CASSERRWDTQYF. This sequence joins TRBV6-1 and TRBJ2-3; D uncertain. This CDR3 is 13 amino acids long. From germline, CDR1 is MNHNS and CDR2 SASEGT. Trimming took 2 bases from V and 6 from J, leaving 9 bases between them.

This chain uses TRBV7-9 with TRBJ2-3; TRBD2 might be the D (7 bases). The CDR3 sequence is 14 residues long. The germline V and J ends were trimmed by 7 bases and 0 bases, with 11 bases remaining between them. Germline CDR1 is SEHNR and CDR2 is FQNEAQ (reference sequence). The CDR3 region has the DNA TGTGCCAGCACGTGGGGGGGCAGCACAGATACGCAGTATTTT. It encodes CASTWGGSTDTQYF. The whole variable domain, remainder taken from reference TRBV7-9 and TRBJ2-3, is DTGVSQNPRHKITKRGQNVTFRCDPISEHNRLYWYRQTLGQGPEFLTYFQNEAQLEKSRLLSDRFSAERPKGSFSTLEIQRTEQGDSAMYLCASTWGGSTDTQYFGPGTRLTVL.

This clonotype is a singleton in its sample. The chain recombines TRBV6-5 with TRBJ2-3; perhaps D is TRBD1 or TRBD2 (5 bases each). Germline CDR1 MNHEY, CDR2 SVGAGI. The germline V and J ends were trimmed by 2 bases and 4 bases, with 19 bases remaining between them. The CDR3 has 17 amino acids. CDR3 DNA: TGTGCCAGCAGTTACCAGGGATCGGGACGAGCCCCAGATACGCAGTATTTT. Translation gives CASSYQGSGRAPDTQYF.

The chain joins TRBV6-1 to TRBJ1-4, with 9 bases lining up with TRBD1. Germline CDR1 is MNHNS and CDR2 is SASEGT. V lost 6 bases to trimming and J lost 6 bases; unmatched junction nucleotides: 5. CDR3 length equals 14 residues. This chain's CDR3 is CASRGQGGYEKLFF. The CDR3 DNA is TGTGCCAGCAGGGGACAGGGCGGGTATGAAAAACTGTTTTTT.

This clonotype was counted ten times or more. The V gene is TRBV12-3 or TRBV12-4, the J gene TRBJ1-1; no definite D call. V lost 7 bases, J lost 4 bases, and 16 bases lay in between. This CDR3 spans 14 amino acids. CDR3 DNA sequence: TGTGCCAGCACTCTTGGGGTCCGCGGCACTGAAGCTTTCTTT. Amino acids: CASTLGVRGTEAFF.

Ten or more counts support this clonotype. CDR3 coding DNA: TGTGCCAGCAGCTTAGTTTCGGGTTACAACACCGGGGAGCTGTTTTTT. Protein: CASSLVSGYNTGELFF. The J gene is TRBJ2-2, the V gene TRBV7-6; D is ambiguous. The CDR3 runs 16 residues. Trimming stripped 1 base from V and 2 bases from J, with 11 bases between. Germline lookup yields CDR1 SGHVS and CDR2 FNYEAQ.